Each of the 5 T cell receptor beta chains below was sequenced from the same sample in a study of OX40 agonist ivuxolimab in advanced cancers. Here immunoSEQ multiplex PCR was the method, and the copy in TCRdb shows in-frame clones only, minus some. The sample contains about 47,000 clones, 87% of which appear only once. This specimen was CD4+ or CD8+ T cells sorted from blood, taken in a trial of the OX40 agonist ivuxolimab. The receptors stem from an adult with an advanced solid tumor such as melanoma, head and neck, liver or kidney cancer.

The chain uses TRBV7-9 and TRBJ1-6, with TRBD1 identical over 8 bases. The CDR3 covers 14 residues. V lost 3 bases and J lost 9; bases outside the gene matches: 4. CDR1 is SEHNR, CDR2 FQNEAQ, per germline (reference sequence). The CDR3 here is CASSFRDRTSPLHF. The CDR3 DNA follows: TGTGCCAGCAGCTTCCGGGACAGGACTTCACCCCTCCACTTT.

The V and J genes are TRBV7-2 and TRBJ2-1; D might be TRBD1 or TRBD2, each matching 5 bases. Germline V gene sequence: CDR1 SGHTA, CDR2 FQGNSA. This CDR3 is built from 15 residues. V lost 8 bases to trimming and J lost 4 bases, with 18 bases between them. CDR3: CASGLGPRTYNEQFF. As DNA, the CDR3 is TGTGCCAGCGGCCTGGGACCACGGACATACAATGAGCAGTTCTTC. Full variable domain (remainder filled in from reference TRBV7-2 and TRBJ2-1): GAGVSQSPSNKVTEKGKDVELRCDPISGHTALYWYRQSLGQGLEFLIYFQGNSAPDKSGLPSDRFSAERTGGSVSTLTIQRTQQEDSAVYLCASGLGPRTYNEQFFGPGTRLTVL.

The rearrangement uses TRBV28 and TRBJ2-7; perhaps TRBD2 as D (6 bases). Germline loops: CDR1 MDHEN, CDR2 SYDVKM. The CDR3 covers 16 residues. V shed 3 bases and J shed 0 bases, with 15 bases lying between them. CDR3 nucleotide sequence: TGTGCCAGCAGTTTCCCCGGGACTTCCCGCTCCTACGAGCAGTACTTC. Translation: CASSFPGTSRSYEQYF.

The chain is built from TRBV5-1 and TRBJ2-5, with D tentatively TRBD1 (6 bases). CDR3 length: 14 amino acids. Germline CDR1 SGHRS, CDR2 YFSETQ. V was cut by 0 bases and J by 5 bases, with 11 bases left in between. In DNA, the CDR3 is TGCGCCAGCAGCTTGGACGCAGGGGTGGAGACCCAGTACTTC. Its protein product is CASSLDAGVETQYF. Looking up the rest from reference TRBV5-1 and TRBJ2-5 gives the full variable domain: KAGVTQTPRYLIKTRGQQVTLSCSPISGHRSVSWYQQTPGQGLQFLFEYFSETQRNKGNFPGRFSGRQFSNSRSEMNVSTLELGDSALYLCASSLDAGVETQYFGPGTRLLVL.

The rearrangement uses TRBV9 and TRBJ2-5, with 8 positions matching TRBD1. The CDR3 runs 13 residues. Germline loops: CDR1 SGDLS, CDR2 YYNGEE. V gave up 3 bases and J gave up 5 bases; unmatched junction bases: 3. CDR3 nucleotide sequence: TGTGCCAGCAGCGGGGGACAGGCTGAGACCCAGTACTTC. Protein: CASSGGQAETQYF.